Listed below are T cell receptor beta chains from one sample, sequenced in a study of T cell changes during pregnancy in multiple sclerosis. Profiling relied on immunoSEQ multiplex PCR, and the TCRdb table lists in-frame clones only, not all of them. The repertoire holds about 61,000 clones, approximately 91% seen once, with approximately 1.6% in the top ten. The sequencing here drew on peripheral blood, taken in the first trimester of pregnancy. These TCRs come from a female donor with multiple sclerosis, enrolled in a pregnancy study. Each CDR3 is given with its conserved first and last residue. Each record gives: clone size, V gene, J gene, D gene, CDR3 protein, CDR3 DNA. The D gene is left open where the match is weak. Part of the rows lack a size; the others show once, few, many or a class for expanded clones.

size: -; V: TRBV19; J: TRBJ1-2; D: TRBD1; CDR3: CASYRQGAAGYTF; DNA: TGTGCCAGTTACCGACAGGGGGCGGCTGGCTACACCTTC
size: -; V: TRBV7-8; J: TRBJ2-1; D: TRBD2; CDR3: CASSAPGLAGYNEQFF; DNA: TGTGCCAGCAGCGCGCCGGGACTAGCGGGATACAATGAGCAGTTCTTC
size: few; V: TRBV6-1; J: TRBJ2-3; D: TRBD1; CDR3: CASAGTASTDTQYF; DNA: TGTGCCAGTGCCGGGACAGCCAGCACAGATACGCAGTATTTT
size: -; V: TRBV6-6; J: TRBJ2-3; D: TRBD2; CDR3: CASSGLAGESDTQYF; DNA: TGTGCCAGCAGTGGGCTAGCGGGAGAATCAGATACGCAGTATTTT
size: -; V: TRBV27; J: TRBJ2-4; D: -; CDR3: CASSTEAKNIQYF; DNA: TGTGCCAGCAGTACCGAGGCCAAAAACATTCAGTACTTC
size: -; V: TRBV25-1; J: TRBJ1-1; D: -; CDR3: CASSPQGHTEAFF; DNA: TGTGCCAGCAGTCCTCAGGGTCACACTGAAGCTTTCTTT
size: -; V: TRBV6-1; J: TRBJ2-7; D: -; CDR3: CASSSPGAGDGEQYF; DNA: TGTGCCAGCAGCTCCCCCGGGGCAGGGGATGGCGAGCAGTACTTC
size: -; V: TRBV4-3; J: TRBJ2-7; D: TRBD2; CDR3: CASSQAVTSGSGYEQYF; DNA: TGCGCCAGCAGCCAGGCAGTAACTAGCGGGAGTGGTTACGAGCAGTACTTC
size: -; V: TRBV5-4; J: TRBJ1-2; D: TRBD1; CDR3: CASRDDRGRSYGYTF; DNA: TGTGCCAGCAGGGATGACAGGGGCCGCTCATATGGCTACACCTTC
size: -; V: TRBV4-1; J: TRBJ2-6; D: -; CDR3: CASARAGLVTGANVLTF; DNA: TGCGCCAGCGCCCGGGCGGGGTTAGTTACTGGGGCCAACGTCCTGACTTTC
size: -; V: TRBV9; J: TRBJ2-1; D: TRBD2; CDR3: CASSVAGGSSYNEQFF; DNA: TGTGCCAGCAGCGTAGCGGGGGGGAGCTCCTACAATGAGCAGTTCTTC
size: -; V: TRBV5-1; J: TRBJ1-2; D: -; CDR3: CASSLEGANYGYTF; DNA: TGCGCCAGCAGCTTGGAGGGGGCTAACTATGGCTACACCTTC
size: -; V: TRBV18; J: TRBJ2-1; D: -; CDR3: CASSPGVAVYNEQFF; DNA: TGTGCCAGCTCACCAGGGGTAGCGGTATACAATGAGCAGTTCTTC
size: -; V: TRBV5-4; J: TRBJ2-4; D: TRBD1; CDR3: CASSLRTRDRRVQYF; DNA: TGTGCCAGCAGCCTGAGGACCCGGGACAGGAGGGTCCAGTACTTC